The 24 T cell receptor beta chains given below trace back to one sample, sequenced in a study of T cells in Graves' hyperthyroidism and ophthalmopathy. RNA transcripts were the template for amplifying TCR beta CDR3 regions. A first-round RT-PCR of the TCR CDR3 used the HTBI primer set. TCRdb passed the multiplex PCR reads through MiXCR, listing each CDR3 protein once. The table has roughly 740,000 distinct CDR3 sequences, 15% to 20% seen once; the top ten hold around 7.7%. The sequencing input was blood. These receptors came from a man younger than 30 with Graves' hyperthyroidism.

This clonotype was observed many times. The rearrangement uses TRBV5-4 and TRBJ2-7, with 8 bases that match TRBD1. This CDR3 is built from 15 residues. V lost 5 bases, J lost 3 bases, and 10 bases stayed unmatched. The germline gives CDR1 SGHNT, CDR2 YYREEE (reference sequence). CDR3 region: CASSPRGHAFYEQYF. As DNA, the CDR3 is TGTGCCAGCAGTCCCAGGGGGCACGCATTCTACGAGCAGTACTTC.

On this clonotype: A clone one base away is much larger, so this may be a read error. The V gene is TRBV28, the J gene TRBJ2-2; D might be TRBD2 (5 bases). The germline gives CDR1 MDHEN, CDR2 SYDVKM. The CDR3 has 14 residues. The CDR3 DNA follows: TGTGCCAGCAGTTTAGGAGATCGGACCGGGGAGCTGGTTTTT. It codes for CASSLGDRTGELVF.

A few counts support this clonotype. V and J are TRBV20-1 and TRBJ2-2; maybe TRBD2 (6 bases). The CDR3 length is 17 residues. Looked up from germline, CDR1 is DFQATT and CDR2 is SNEGSKA (reference sequence). The V end lost 1 base, the J end lost 6 bases, and 21 bases lay between the germline ends. The CDR3: CSARVNYGSGGAGELFF. The CDR3 DNA is TGCAGTGCTAGAGTAAATTATGGTAGCGGAGGGGCCGGGGAGCTGTTTTTT.

The chain combines TRBV25-1 with TRBJ2-3, with TRBD1 identical over 9 bases. J gave up 5 bases and V 4 bases, and 4 bases lay outside the gene matches. The CDR3 loop spans 14 amino acids. Germline CDR1 reads MGHDK; CDR2 reads SYGVNS. CDR3 nucleotides: TGTGCCAGCAGTGCTCGACAGGGGGAAGATACGCAGTATTTT. It encodes CASSARQGEDTQYF.

This clonotype was detected only a few times. The V gene is TRBV28, the J gene TRBJ1-1, with no clear D. CDR1 is MDHEN, CDR2 SYDVKM, per germline. Trimming took off 7 bases at V and 4 bases at J, with 10 bases between the two ends. This CDR3 is 12 amino acids long. CDR3 in DNA: TGTGCCAGCAACGAGTGGGGCACTGAAGCTTTCTTT. This translates into CASNEWGTEAFF.

This clonotype has ten or more counts. The rearrangement uses TRBV27 and TRBJ2-3; 10 bases match TRBD2. CDR3 length: 23 residues. J was trimmed by 2 bases and V by 2 bases; bases with no gene match: 25. Germline CDR1 reads MNHEY; CDR2 reads SMNVEV (reference sequence). In DNA, the CDR3 is TGTGCCAGCAGTTTACTCCGGGGCCAAACTTTGGCCGGACTAGCGGAATTCACAGATACGCAGTATTTT. Protein product: CASSLLRGQTLAGLAEFTDTQYF.

This clonotype was seen many times. This sequence joins TRBV20-1 and TRBJ2-7; the D is unclear. This CDR3 contains 13 residues. The germline V gene encodes CDR1 DFQATT and CDR2 SNEGSKA (reference sequence). Trimming left V 4 bases short and J 3 bases short, with 13 bases between. CDR3 DNA: TGCAGTGCTACCCAACCGACAAGCTACGAGCAGTACTTC. It is translated as CSATQPTSYEQYF.

The chain joins TRBV20-1 to TRBJ1-3, with D unresolved. This CDR3 region has 12 residues. Germline V lookup: CDR1 DFQATT, CDR2 SNEGSKA (reference sequence). Trimming took off 6 bases at V and 7 bases at J, with 13 bases between the two ends. The CDR3 reads CSALGLSNTIYF. Written as DNA, the CDR3 is TGCAGTGCCCTGGGGTTAAGCAACACCATATATTTT.

This clonotype was counted ten times or more. The J gene is TRBJ2-7, the V gene TRBV11-2, with 10 bases fitting TRBD2. V dropped 6 bases and J dropped 3; count of bases not matched to a gene: 5. CDR1 is SGHAT and CDR2 is FQNNGV in the germline V gene. The CDR3 is 14 amino acids. The CDR3 sequence: CASRLAGRHYEQYF. CDR3 DNA: TGTGCCAGCAGACTAGCGGGGAGACACTACGAGCAGTACTTC.

This clonotype showed up just a few times. The rearrangement uses TRBV27 and TRBJ2-3; 7 nucleotides align to TRBD2. The J segment lost 4 bases and the V segment lost 8 bases, leaving 15 bases of the junction unmatched. The CDR3 runs to 16 residues. The germline V gene encodes CDR1 MNHEY and CDR2 SMNVEV (reference sequence). This CDR3 is CASRPRFGGKPDTQYF. As DNA, the CDR3 is TGTGCCAGCCGTCCTCGGTTCGGGGGGAAGCCAGATACGCAGTATTTT.

This clonotype turned up a few times. The gene calls are TRBV30 and TRBJ1-1, with D possibly TRBD1 on 6 matching bases. There are 15 residues in the CDR3. Per the germline V gene, CDR1 is GTSNPN and CDR2 is SVGIG (reference sequence). V lost 4 bases and J 0 bases, leaving 15 bases between the germline ends. The CDR3 loop reads CAWTHGTLMNTEAFF. The CDR3 DNA reads TGTGCCTGGACCCACGGGACACTTATGAACACTGAAGCTTTCTTT.

This clonotype has a count of ten or more. The CDR3 loop is CASSTGPYNEQFF. The CDR3 bases are TGTGCCAGCAGCACGGGACCGTACAATGAGCAGTTCTTC. The rearrangement links TRBV11-3 to TRBJ2-1; D possibly uses TRBD1 or TRBD2 (5 bases each). This CDR3 is 13 amino acids long. CDR1 is SGHNT, CDR2 YENEEA, per germline. V was shortened by 5 bases and J by 4 bases, with 9 bases between the two germline ends.

The gene calls are TRBV11-2 and TRBJ2-2; unclear D gene. The CDR3 is 13 residues long. Deletions cut 5 bases from V and 6 bases from J, with 10 bases between. CDR1 is SGHAT and CDR2 is FQNNGV in the germline V gene. CDR3 amino acids: CASSPPRAGELFF. The CDR3 nucleotides read TGTGCCAGCAGCCCTCCCCGGGCCGGGGAGCTGTTTTTT.

The chain links TRBV20-1 to TRBJ2-5; TRBD2 is a possible D gene (5 bases). The CDR3 contains 13 residues. V shed 4 bases and J shed 13 bases, with 22 bases lying between them. CDR1 and CDR2 from the germline V gene are DFQATT and SNEGSKA (reference sequence). CDR3 residues: CSANNRRARSRYF. The CDR3 DNA follows: TGCAGTGCTAACAATAGGCGGGCCCGGTCCCGGTACTTC.

This clonotype turned up a few times. The gene calls are TRBV14 and TRBJ2-1, with 12 positions matching TRBD2. Per the germline V gene, CDR1 is SGHDN and CDR2 is FVKESK. The J segment lost 9 bases and the V segment lost 1 base, leaving 7 bases of the junction unmatched. The CDR3 spans 16 residues. CDR3 protein: CASSQVGLAGGGEQFF. CDR3 sequence (DNA): TGTGCCAGCAGCCAAGTTGGCCTAGCGGGAGGGGGTGAGCAGTTCTTC.

This rearrangement joins TRBV24-1 to TRBJ2-6, with D uncertain. The CDR3 length is 14 residues. V lost 8 bases to trimming and J lost 0 bases, with 7 bases between them. Germline CDR1 reads KGHDR; CDR2 reads SFDVKD. In DNA, the CDR3 is TGTGCCACCACAGATAACTCTGGGGCCAACGTCCTGACTTTC. It translates to CATTDNSGANVLTF.

This chain connects TRBV9 to TRBJ2-1; 15 bases agree with TRBD2. The trim removed 3 bases at V and 0 bases at J, leaving 10 bases unmatched. CDR1 and CDR2 (germline): SGDLS, YYNGEE. This CDR3 region has 20 residues. CDR3 nucleotide sequence: TGTGCCAGCAGCGGACGGACTAGCGGGAGGGCCCACAGCTCCTACAATGAGCAGTTCTTC. It yields the protein CASSGRTSGRAHSSYNEQFF.

This chain links TRBV2 with TRBJ2-7, with unresolved D. V was shortened by 3 bases and J by 0 bases, with 6 bases between the two germline ends. The CDR3 extends over 13 amino acids. Per germline, CDR1 SNHLY and CDR2 FYNNEI. The CDR3 sequence: CASSESASYEQYF. DNA for the CDR3: TGTGCCAGCAGTGAGTCAGCCTCCTACGAGCAGTACTTC. The full variable domain, completed using reference TRBV2 and TRBJ2-7, is EPEVTQTPSHQVTQMGQEVILRCVPISNHLYFYWYRQILGQKVEFLVSFYNNEISEKSEIFDDQFSVERPDGSNFTLKIRSTKLEDSAMYFCASSESASYEQYFGPGTRLTVT.

This clonotype has at least ten counts. V and J are TRBV7-6 and TRBJ2-1, with a weak D call TRBD1 (6 bases). V was clipped by 5 bases and J by 6 bases, with 14 bases between them. This CDR3 spans 14 amino acids. Germline V CDR1 and CDR2: SGHVS, FNYEAQ. The CDR3 reads CASSGQGKGNEQFF. CDR3 sequence (DNA): TGTGCCAGCAGCGGGCAGGGGAAGGGCAATGAGCAGTTCTTC.

The CDR3 reads CASSWGGDMPYEQYF. CDR3 in DNA: TGTGCCAGCAGCTGGGGGGGGGACATGCCCTACGAGCAGTACTTC. This chain uses TRBV7-2 with TRBJ2-7, with D perhaps matching TRBD2 (7 bases). Trimming pared 4 bases from V and 2 bases from J, leaving 15 bases between. The length of the CDR3 is 15 residues. The germline CDR1 and CDR2 sequences are SGHTA and FQGNSA.

The chain joins TRBV12-5 to TRBJ2-1; 9 nucleotides match TRBD1. V was pared by 0 bases and J by 8 bases, with 11 bases of the junction left unmatched. Looked up from germline, CDR1 is LGHNT and CDR2 is FRNRAP. The CDR3 covers 17 residues. The CDR3 DNA is TGTGCTAGTGGTTTGGTATTGACAGGGGGACATATCCATGAGCAGTTCTTC. Translated: CASGLVLTGGHIHEQFF.

CDR3 loop: CASSFLFSRAYNEQFF. The CDR3 DNA reads as TGTGCCAGCAGCTTCCTCTTCAGTAGGGCCTACAATGAGCAGTTCTTC. The chain has TRBV13 and TRBJ2-1; D remains unclear. The germline gives CDR1 PRHDT, CDR2 FYEKMQ (reference sequence). There are 16 residues in the CDR3. Deletions cut 3 bases from V and 2 bases from J, with 14 bases between.

This clonotype was counted ten times or more. The chain joins TRBV2 to TRBJ2-5; D unresolved. CDR3 length: 13 amino acids. V was trimmed by 2 bases and J by 3 bases, leaving 7 bases between them. Germline-derived CDR1 and CDR2 are SNHLY and FYNNEI. The CDR3 nucleotides are TGTGCCAGCAGTGAAAACAGTAAAGAGACCCAGTACTTC. Translated: CASSENSKETQYF.

This clonotype has a count of ten or more. The CDR3 reads CASSRGSGGYQETQYF. CDR3 bases: TGTGCCAGCAGTAGGGGTAGCGGGGGATACCAAGAGACCCAGTACTTC. V usage is TRBV2 and J usage is TRBJ2-5, with 9 bases aligning to TRBD2. The germline CDR1 and CDR2 sequences are SNHLY and FYNNEI. The CDR3 has 16 residues. The junction had 7 bases not matched to a gene; V was cut back by 5 bases and J by 0 bases.